The 29 T cell receptor beta chains below come from one sample, sequenced in a study of T cell responses to AZD1222 COVID-19 vaccine (dated by TCRdb to the early 2020s). The protocol used for the library was the immunoSEQ multiplex PCR assay. Entries here come from immuneACCESS through TCRdb and include only in-frame sequences with V and J called. Some clones fail to appear in such tables; in the studies checked, an unresolved V gene covers under half of the shortfall, and the cause of the remainder is unknown. The sample data list some 130,000 clones, and just over 90% of these were observed just once. Around 0.98% of the sample is in the top ten clones. The sample's time point label is to be understood as: about 28 days (+/-7) after the second vaccine dose. Here the sequenced sample was peripheral blood, taken 28 days after the second AZD1222 dose. The receptors originated from an adult who received the AZD1222 COVID-19 vaccine.

CDR3 nucleotides: TGTGCCAGCAGCTTAGCCGGGTTTAACTACAATGAGCAGTTCTTC. Protein product: CASSLAGFNYNEQFF. The genes are TRBV7-2 and TRBJ2-1; no clear D gene. Germline V gives CDR1 SGHTA, CDR2 FQGNSA. The V end lost 0 bases, the J end lost 3 bases, and 9 bases lay between the germline ends. CDR3 length: 15 amino acids.

The chain is built from TRBV10-3 and TRBJ2-1, with a weak D call TRBD1 (6 bases). This CDR3 is built from 12 residues. V was clipped by 9 bases and J by 10 bases, with 16 bases between them. Germline V gives CDR1 ENHRY, CDR2 SYGVKD. CDR3 region: CAIRDTHGEQFF. The DNA for the CDR3 is TGTGCCATTCGGGACACCCATGGGGAGCAGTTCTTC.

CDR3 in amino acids: CASSQDHLPRGGGYTF. CDR3 coding DNA: TGCGCCAGCAGCCAAGATCACCTGCCCCGTGGGGGTGGCTACACCTTC. The V call is TRBV4-1, the J call TRBJ1-2, with D tentatively TRBD1 (5 bases). The CDR3 totals 16 residues. Trimming pared 0 bases from V and 7 bases from J, leaving 18 bases between. Germline V gene data show CDR1 as MGHRA and CDR2 as YSYEKL.

The chain recombines TRBV7-7 with TRBJ2-3; D might be TRBD2 (6 bases). The CDR3 length is 13 residues. CDR1 is SSHAT and CDR2 is FNYEAQ in the germline V gene (reference sequence). The CDR3 spells CAIGEVGTDTQYF. The CDR3, as DNA: TGTGCTATCGGGGAGGTTGGCACAGATACGCAGTATTTT.

V usage is TRBV3-1 (or the pseudogene TRBV3-2) and J usage is TRBJ2-5; 10 bases are shared with TRBD2. Germline V gene lookup returns CDR1 LGHDT and CDR2 YNNKEL (reference sequence). The CDR3 runs 16 residues. V lost 5 bases and J lost 0; bases outside the gene matches: 6. This CDR3 reads CASSIGTSANQETQYF. CDR3 sequence (DNA): TGTGCCAGCAGCATCGGGACTAGCGCCAACCAAGAGACCCAGTACTTC.

This clone came up once. The gene calls are TRBV5-6 and TRBJ2-2; the D is unclear. The CDR3 is 12 amino acids. Germline CDR1 is SGHDT and CDR2 is YYEEEE. Trimming left V 4 bases short and J 4 bases short, with 5 bases between. The CDR3 region is CASSRSTGELFF. The CDR3 DNA reads as TGTGCCAGCAGCCGCTCCACCGGGGAGCTGTTTTTT.

The chain uses TRBV7-9 and TRBJ1-1, with D perhaps TRBD1 (6 bases). This CDR3 has 17 residues. The germline V gene encodes CDR1 SEHNR and CDR2 FQNEAQ (reference sequence). Deletions cut 4 bases from V and 8 bases from J, with 26 bases between. CDR3 loop: CASSSARAGAFIVEAFF. DNA of the CDR3: TGTGCCAGCAGCTCAGCACGGGCAGGGGCGTTTATAGTGGAAGCTTTCTTT.

CDR3 in amino acids: CASSIAGLSNQPQHF. The CDR3 DNA is TGTGCCAGCAGCATAGCCGGCCTAAGCAATCAGCCCCAGCATTTT. The V call is TRBV11-2, the J call TRBJ1-5; the D is unclear. CDR1 SGHAT and CDR2 FQNNGV come from the germline V gene. V dropped 5 bases and J dropped 1 base, with 12 bases sitting between them. CDR3 length equals 15 residues. The entire variable domain, with the rest obtained from reference TRBV11-2 and TRBJ1-5, is as follows: EAGVAQSPRYKIIEKRQSVAFWCNPISGHATLYWYQQILGQGPKLLIQFQNNGVVDDSQLPKDRFSAERLKGVDSTLKIQPAKLEDSAVYLCASSIAGLSNQPQHFGDGTRLSIL.

The CDR3 DNA reads TGTGCCACCAGTGATTTGCGGACAGGGCACCCGATTAGCACAGATACGCAGTATTTT. It encodes CATSDLRTGHPISTDTQYF. V is TRBV24-1 and J is TRBJ2-3; 8 bases agree with TRBD1. Germline V gene lookup returns CDR1 KGHDR and CDR2 SFDVKD. The CDR3 has 19 residues. The trim removed 0 bases at V and 0 bases at J, leaving 10 bases unmatched.

The V call is TRBV18, the J call TRBJ2-6; unclear D gene. Looked up from germline, CDR1 is KGHSH and CDR2 is LQKENI. V lost 3 bases and J lost 2, with 5 bases in between. The length of the CDR3 is 14 residues. Here the CDR3 reads CASSPVAGANVLTF. The CDR3 nucleotides read TGTGCCAGCTCACCGGTTGCTGGGGCCAACGTCCTGACTTTC.

The rearrangement uses TRBV27 and TRBJ1-4; D remains ambiguous. The germline CDR1 and CDR2 sequences are MNHEY and SMNVEV (reference sequence). The CDR3 runs to 13 residues. V was clipped by 6 bases and J by 4 bases, with 9 bases between them. CDR3 region: CASRKQNNEKLFF. CDR3 sequence (DNA): TGTGCCAGCAGGAAACAGAATAATGAAAAACTGTTTTTT.

J is TRBJ2-1 and V is TRBV7-9; D is undetermined. This CDR3 spans 16 amino acids. V lost 0 bases and J lost 4, with 13 bases in between. Germline CDR1 and CDR2: SEHNR and FQNEAQ (reference sequence). The chain's CDR3 is CASSLAVAVGYNEQFF. The CDR3 nucleotides read TGTGCCAGCAGCTTAGCTGTGGCGGTGGGTTACAATGAGCAGTTCTTC.

The V call is TRBV29-1, the J call TRBJ1-6; the D is unclear. Per the germline V gene, CDR1 is SQVTM and CDR2 is ANQGSEA. With 3 bases removed from V and 8 bases from J, the gap between germline ends came to 14 bases. The CDR3 extends over 14 amino acids. This CDR3 reads CSVDANREDSPLHF. Written as DNA, the CDR3 is TGCAGCGTTGACGCTAATAGGGAGGATTCACCCCTCCACTTT.

V gene TRBV18 combines with J gene TRBJ2-1; 11 positions agree with TRBD2. Per the germline V gene, CDR1 is KGHSH and CDR2 is LQKENI. CDR3 length equals 16 residues. V was pared by 4 bases and J by 4 bases, with 6 bases of the junction left unmatched. CDR3 DNA: TGTGCCAGCTCACGCGGGACTAGCGGAGCGTACAATGAGCAGTTCTTC. Its protein product is CASSRGTSGAYNEQFF. Complete variable domain (other parts from reference TRBV18 and TRBJ2-1): NAGVMQNPRHLVRRRGQEARLRCSPMKGHSHVYWYRQLPEEGLKFMVYLQKENIIDESGMPKERFSAEFPKEGPSILRIQQVVRGDSAAYFCASSRGTSGAYNEQFFGPGTRLTVL.

The chain joins TRBV6-2 or TRBV6-3 to TRBJ2-2, with D tentatively TRBD1 or TRBD2 (5 bases each). Trimming removed 6 bases from V and 6 bases from J, with 14 bases in between. This CDR3 contains 14 residues. Germline CDR1 MNHEY, CDR2 SVGEGT. The CDR3 DNA follows: TGTGCCAGCAGCGCAACTAGAGGGGCCGGGGAGCTGTTTTTT. The encoded protein is CASSATRGAGELFF.

The chain combines TRBV3-1 (or the pseudogene TRBV3-2) with TRBJ1-5; D remains ambiguous. There are 13 residues in the CDR3. The germline CDR1 and CDR2 sequences are LGHDT and YNNKEL (reference sequence). V lost 3 bases to trimming and J lost 5 bases, with 8 bases between them. CDR3 bases: TGTGCCAGCAGCCAGGTCTTGGATCAGCCCCAGCATTTT. This sequence encodes CASSQVLDQPQHF.

The chain couples TRBV7-9 to TRBJ1-5, with a tentative D call TRBD1 (5 bases). This CDR3 region has 13 residues. V lost 5 bases to trimming and J lost 5 bases, with 10 bases between them. Germline values: CDR1 SEHNR, CDR2 FQNEAQ (reference sequence). CDR3: CASSAGTDQPQHF. CDR3 nucleotides: TGTGCCAGCAGCGCTGGGACTGATCAGCCCCAGCATTTT.

This clone was seen more than once but under ten times. The chain uses TRBV28 and TRBJ2-7, with a tentative D call TRBD2 (6 bases). The germline V gene encodes CDR1 MDHEN and CDR2 SYDVKM. V lost 5 bases and J 3 bases, leaving 14 bases between the germline ends. The CDR3 length is 14 residues. The CDR3 sequence: CASSTLGGLYEQYF. CDR3 bases: TGTGCCAGCAGTACCCTGGGGGGTCTCTACGAGCAGTACTTC.

V gene TRBV15 combines with J gene TRBJ1-2; maybe TRBD1 (5 bases). Germline CDR1 and CDR2: LNHNV and YYDKDF (reference sequence). The V end lost 4 bases, the J end lost 4 bases, and 16 bases lay between the germline ends. The CDR3 sequence is 15 residues long. Written as DNA, the CDR3 is TGTGCCACCAGCACTGGGACGGATCTTCCCTATGGCTACACCTTC. Translating gives CATSTGTDLPYGYTF. The full variable domain, with the rest looked up from reference TRBV15 and TRBJ1-2, is DAMVIQNPRYQVTQFGKPVTLSCSQTLNHNVMYWYQQKSSQAPKLLFHYYDKDFNNEADTPDNFQSRRPNTSFCFLDIRSPGLGDTAMYLCATSTGTDLPYGYTFGSGTRLTVV.

The chain couples TRBV10-2 to TRBJ1-4; D ambiguous. The CDR3 covers 14 residues. Germline V CDR1 and CDR2: WSHSY, SAAADI. Deletions cut 5 bases from V and 3 bases from J, with 10 bases between. The CDR3 loop reads CASSPRGSNEKLFF. The CDR3 bases are TGCGCCAGCAGTCCCCGTGGATCTAATGAAAAACTGTTTTTT.

This clone was recorded only once. The chain is built from TRBV10-3 and TRBJ2-3; TRBD2 agrees at 7 bases. V shed 3 bases, J shed 1 base, and the junction held 4 bases outside the gene matches. CDR3 length equals 15 residues. CDR1 and CDR2 from the germline V gene are ENHRY and SYGVKD. In DNA form, the CDR3 reads TGTGCCATCAGTGATCCTAGCGGAGGCACAGATACGCAGTATTTT. It specifies CAISDPSGGTDTQYF.

The chain has TRBV7-8 and TRBJ2-1; TRBD2 matches 14 bases. The CDR3 totals 16 residues. Looked up from germline, CDR1 is SGHVS and CDR2 is FQNEAQ. V shed 1 base and J 9 bases; nucleotides not matched to a gene: 5. CDR3 bases: TGTGCCAGCAGCTTAGAGGGACTAGCGGGAGACAGTGAGCAGTTCTTC. Translated, it gives CASSLEGLAGDSEQFF.

The chain combines TRBV6-5 with TRBJ1-1; 8 bases are shared with TRBD1. Germline values: CDR1 MNHEY, CDR2 SVGAGI. This CDR3 contains 14 residues. V shed 4 bases and J 5 bases; nucleotides not matched to a gene: 6. The CDR3 spells CASSLPGGRTEAFF. The CDR3 DNA follows: TGTGCCAGCAGTTTACCAGGGGGCCGGACTGAAGCTTTCTTT.

The genes are TRBV27 and TRBJ2-7, with 11 bases fitting TRBD1. Germline lookup yields CDR1 MNHEY and CDR2 SMNVEV (reference sequence). The CDR3 has 14 residues. The junction had 1 base not matched to a gene; V was cut back by 2 bases and J by 4 bases. CDR3: CASSLGQGAYEQYF. The CDR3 DNA reads TGTGCCAGCAGTTTAGGACAGGGGGCGTACGAGCAGTACTTC.

The chain has TRBV28 and TRBJ2-7; D not resolved. Germline V gene sequence: CDR1 MDHEN, CDR2 SYDVKM. The germline V and J ends were trimmed by 5 bases and 2 bases, with 10 bases remaining between them. The CDR3 loop spans 13 amino acids. The CDR3 DNA follows: TGTGCCAGCAGTCGGAGCACCACCTACGAGCAGTACTTC. Translated, it gives CASSRSTTYEQYF.

This clone turned up a few times. The chain links TRBV7-9 to TRBJ2-7; 9 bases are a match to TRBD1. Per germline, CDR1 SEHNR and CDR2 FQNEAQ (reference sequence). The CDR3 contains 13 residues. Trimming cost V 5 bases and J 9 bases; bases outside gene matches: 8. The CDR3 coding sequence is TGTGCCAGCAGCCAAGGGACAGGGAATAGGCAGTACTTC. This codes for CASSQGTGNRQYF.

The gene calls are TRBV11-2 and TRBJ1-1; D might be TRBD1 (6 bases). Looked up from germline, CDR1 is SGHAT and CDR2 is FQNNGV. Trimming removed 5 bases from V and 4 bases from J, with 11 bases in between. This CDR3 has 13 residues. The CDR3 sequence is CASSLQGPTEAFF. CDR3 in DNA: TGTGCCAGCAGCCTACAGGGTCCCACTGAAGCTTTCTTT.

The rearrangement joins TRBV7-2 to TRBJ2-7; D possibly uses TRBD1 or TRBD2 (5 bases each). Germline values: CDR1 SGHTA, CDR2 FQGNSA. The CDR3 extends over 14 amino acids. The V end was cut by 4 bases, the J end by 0 bases, with 10 bases between. The CDR3 sequence: CASSSGTFSYEQYF. In nucleotides, the CDR3 is TGTGCCAGCAGCTCCGGGACCTTCTCCTACGAGCAGTACTTC.

V and J are TRBV7-8 and TRBJ2-7; the match to TRBD2 covers 8 bases. Losses at the gene ends were 4 bases for V and 7 bases for J; bases not matched to a gene: 15. The CDR3 runs to 16 residues. Per the germline V gene, CDR1 is SGHVS and CDR2 is FQNEAQ. DNA for the CDR3: TGTGCCAGCAGCTCAACTAGCGGTAGGGGCCCCAGTGAGCAGTACTTC. Translation gives CASSSTSGRGPSEQYF.